These 17 T cell receptor beta chains originate from one sample sequenced in a study of tumor-infiltrating lymphocytes in primary liver carcinoma. It was from roughly 20-30 mg of unsorted bulk tissue that RNA and DNA were co-extracted. The researchers produced TCR beta cDNA from approximately 460 ng total RNA with a constant-region primer. Researchers made the TCR beta libraries by running three nested multiplex PCR rounds with slightly modified ARM-PCR. Primers for the first two PCR rounds were TRBV1-TRBV30 forward primers and a C-beta reverse primer (around 10 cycles per round). One entry per CDR3 protein results from TCRdb running MiXCR on the multiplex PCR reads. The data contain more than 70,000 distinct CDR3 sequences, roughly 69% of them singletons. The sequencing input was tumor-adjacent normal liver tissue. These receptors were obtained from a man in his forties or fifties with primary liver carcinoma and hepatitis B virus infection.

Turning to this clonotype: A clone one base away is much larger, so this may be a read error. V is TRBV11-1 and J is TRBJ1-2; the D is unclear. The CDR3 extends over 14 amino acids. Trimming pared 0 bases from V and 8 bases from J, leaving 13 bases between. Germline CDR1 SGHAT, CDR2 FQDESV (reference sequence). The CDR3 DNA reads TGTGCCAGCAGCTTAGCGCGCCAAGGCGGAGGCTACACCTTC. This sequence encodes CASSLARQGGGYTF.

A remark on this clonotype: Germline is not matched at one junction end, which may reflect a read error. The gene calls are TRBV6-5 and TRBJ2-5; D is possibly TRBD1 (5 bases). The CDR3 runs 14 residues. Germline V lookup: CDR1 MNHEY, CDR2 SVGAGI. In DNA, the CDR3 is TGTGCCAGGAGTTACACCAGCGCAGGGGAGACCCAGTACTTC. This translates into CARSYTSAGETQYF.

For this clonotype: Germline and junction disagree at one end, which may indicate a read error. J is TRBJ1-5 and V is TRBV4-2, with D unresolved. Germline CDR1 is LGHNA and CDR2 is YNFKEQ. The CDR3 sequence is 15 residues long. The CDR3 region is CASSQNLQSNQPQDF. In DNA form, the CDR3 reads TGTGCCAGCAGCCAAAATTTACAGTCGAATCAGCCCCAGGATTTT.

The J gene is TRBJ2-1, the V gene TRBV6-5, with 10 bases lining up with TRBD2. Germline values: CDR1 MNHEY, CDR2 SVGAGI. The V segment lost 6 bases and the J segment 9 bases; nucleotides outside the gene matches: 8. CDR3 length equals 14 residues. The CDR3 sequence is CASRQREGLGEQFF. The CDR3 nucleotides read TGTGCCAGCAGGCAGCGGGAGGGTCTAGGTGAGCAGTTCTTC.

About this clonotype: A much larger clone lies a single base off, so this may be a read error. The chain has TRBV28 and TRBJ2-3; 7 bases agree with TRBD2. The length of the CDR3 is 15 residues. Germline CDR1 MDHEN, CDR2 SYDVKM. The CDR3 here is CASSPAGARGNTHYF. CDR3 coding DNA: TGTGCCAGCAGCCCGGCGGGAGCCCGGGGGAATACGCATTATTTT.

This clonotype was observed a single time. A junction end diverges from the germline sequence, so it may reflect a read error. J is TRBJ1-1 and V is TRBV4-1; 7 nucleotides line up with TRBD1. This CDR3 contains 18 residues. In germline, CDR1 is MGHRA, CDR2 YSYEKL. This CDR3 reads CASSPVPGTEKSGNRAFF. In DNA form, the CDR3 reads TGCGCTAGCAGCCCTGTTCCCGGGACAGAGAAAAGTGGGAATCGAGCTTTCTTT.

As for this clonotype: One end of the junction is discordant with germline, which a read error may explain. CDR3 bases: TGTCCCAGTAGTCCTAGCCGACTAGCGGGAGGACTTGAGCGGTTCTTC. It translates to CPSSPSRLAGGLERFF. The rearrangement links TRBV19 to TRBJ2-1, with 13 nucleotides matching TRBD2. This CDR3 has 16 residues. Germline V gives CDR1 LNHDA, CDR2 SQIVND (reference sequence).

The chain employs TRBV29-1 and TRBJ2-1; D possibly uses TRBD1 or TRBD2 (5 bases each). CDR3 size: 14 residues. V was shortened by 8 bases and J by 8 bases, with 22 bases between the two germline ends. Germline CDR1 reads SQVTM; CDR2 reads ANQGSEA. Written as DNA, the CDR3 is TGCAGCCTTCGAGGCAGGGTTGGAGGCTATGAGCAGTTCTTC. It codes for CSLRGRVGGYEQFF.

A remark on this clonotype: A read error may explain this, as a much larger clone is one base away. The J gene is TRBJ2-5, the V gene TRBV30; a possible D gene is TRBD2 (6 bases). This CDR3 region has 15 residues. V was trimmed by 1 base and J by 2 bases, leaving 14 bases between them. Germline CDR1 reads GTSNPN; CDR2 reads SVGIG (reference sequence). CDR3 amino acids: CAWSAFAGLQETQYF. In DNA, the CDR3 is TGTGCCTGGAGTGCCTTTGCGGGATTACAAGAGACCCAGTACTTC.

A note on this clonotype: At one boundary the junction diverges from the germline segment, which might be a read error. The chain links TRBV11-2 to TRBJ2-1; D call uncertain. Per the germline V gene, CDR1 is SGHAT and CDR2 is FQNNGV. The CDR3 runs 14 residues. The DNA for the CDR3 is TGTGTCAGCAGCTTAGACTCAACTCCCAGAGAGCAGTTCTTC. Its protein is CVSSLDSTPREQFF.

Worth noting for this clonotype: Sequence at one end of the junction differs from germline and may be a read error. V usage is TRBV19 and J usage is TRBJ2-5; 15 bases are a match to TRBD2. Germline V lookup: CDR1 LNHDA, CDR2 SQIVND (reference sequence). CDR3 length: 16 residues. The chain's CDR3 is CVSSIAGLAGGETQYF. DNA for the CDR3: TGTGTCAGTAGTATAGCGGGACTAGCGGGAGGCGAGACCCAGTACTTC.

Note on this clonotype: A much larger clone is a single base away; this may be a read error. The J gene is TRBJ2-1, the V gene TRBV28; D may be TRBD1 (5 bases). The CDR3 has 16 amino acids. CDR1 is MDHEN and CDR2 is SYDVKM in the germline V gene. V lost 4 bases and J lost 6, with 19 bases in between. CDR3 residues: CASSSPRGNTRNEQFF. The CDR3 DNA follows: TGTGCCAGCAGTTCCCCTAGGGGCAATACACGCAATGAGCAGTTCTTC.

Comments on this clonotype: This could be a read error, since a much larger clone is one nucleotide away. The chain combines TRBV29-1 with TRBJ2-5; 8 positions agree with TRBD1. The CDR3 loop spans 11 amino acids. In germline, CDR1 is SQVTM, CDR2 ANQGSEA. As DNA, the CDR3 is TGCAGCGTCCAGGGGGCAGAGTCCCAGTACTTC. Its translation: CSVQGAESQYF.

Comments on this clonotype: A much larger clone is a single base away; this may be a read error. The CDR3 sequence is CASSDHGRSSYNSPLHF. CDR3 nucleotides: TGTGCCAGCAGTGATCATGGACGCAGCTCCTATAATTCACCCCTCCACTTT. The J gene is TRBJ1-6, the V gene TRBV25-1; no definite D call. Germline V gene data show CDR1 as MGHDK and CDR2 as SYGVNS. Trimming left V 3 bases short and J 0 bases short, with 12 bases between. The CDR3 totals 17 residues.

Of note for this clonotype: A read error may account for a junction end that differs from germline. V and J are TRBV12-3 or TRBV12-4 and TRBJ2-3; D gene ambiguous. The CDR3 runs 12 residues. CDR3 coding DNA: TGTGCCAGCAGTTTTAACACAGATACGCAGTACTTT. As protein: CASSFNTDTQYF.

As to this clonotype: A read error may produce the germline difference seen at one junction end. The rearrangement links TRBV29-1 to TRBJ2-7; tentatively, D is TRBD1 or TRBD2 (6 bases each). Germline lookup yields CDR1 SQVTM and CDR2 ANQGSEA. The CDR3 length is 18 residues. CDR3 residues: CSVDWGRSGARGTYKQYF. CDR3 DNA: TGCAGCGTTGATTGGGGTAGGTCGGGGGCTAGGGGGACCTACAAGCAGTACTTC.

This clonotype was counted many times. V usage is TRBV7-9 and J usage is TRBJ2-2, with 7 bases lining up with TRBD2. The CDR3 runs 12 residues. Germline V gene lookup returns CDR1 SEHNR and CDR2 FQNEAQ (reference sequence). The V gene end was trimmed by 11 bases and the J gene end by 2 bases; junction bases not matched to a gene: 2. CDR3 amino acids: CACGSNTGELFF. The CDR3 DNA is TGTGCCTGCGGGAGTAACACCGGGGAGCTGTTTTTT.